These T cell receptor beta chains were read from a single sample in a study of tumor-infiltrating lymphocytes in localized non-small cell lung cancer. Produced via immunoSEQ multiplex PCR; TCRdb's table is partial and in-frame only. The data contain about 9,700 clones, approximately 80% of them singletons. The sequenced sample was lung tumor tissue. Receptors originate from a human donor with non-small cell lung cancer. Each CDR3 is given with its conserved first and last residue. Each record gives: clone size, V gene, J gene, D gene, CDR3 DNA, CDR3 protein. A D gene is named only where the DNA matches it firmly. A row's size may be missing; if present it is once, few, many or a size class.

clone_size: NA
v_call: TRBV7-6
j_call: TRBJ1-6
d_call: TRBD1
cdr3_nt: TGTGCCAGCAGCCCCAGGACAGGCCCTAATTCACCCCTCCACTTT
cdr3_aa: CASSPRTGPNSPLHF

clone_size: NA
v_call: TRBV5-6
j_call: TRBJ1-4
d_call: NA
cdr3_nt: TGTGCCAGCAGCTTGTTAGCTTTGCGGGTTGAAAAACTGTTTTTT
cdr3_aa: CASSLLALRVEKLFF

clone_size: few
v_call: TRBV7-7
j_call: TRBJ2-7
d_call: NA
cdr3_nt: TGTGCTAGCAGCTTAGGAACAGGATCCTACGAGCAGTACTTC
cdr3_aa: CASSLGTGSYEQYF

clone_size: NA
v_call: TRBV5-1
j_call: TRBJ1-5
d_call: NA
cdr3_nt: TGCGCCAGCAGCTTGGAGGGGGGGGCATTCAATCAGCCCCAGCATTTT
cdr3_aa: CASSLEGGAFNQPQHF

clone_size: NA
v_call: TRBV29-1
j_call: TRBJ2-4
d_call: NA
cdr3_nt: TGCAGCGGGAGAGGGGACATTCAGTACTTC
cdr3_aa: CSGRGDIQYF

clone_size: NA
v_call: TRBV5-1
j_call: TRBJ1-4
d_call: NA
cdr3_nt: TGCGCCAGCAGCACCGGACCTAATGAAAAACTGTTTTTT
cdr3_aa: CASSTGPNEKLFF

clone_size: NA
v_call: TRBV28
j_call: TRBJ1-2
d_call: NA
cdr3_nt: TGTGCCAGCTCAATCGACGACCTCCGAGGCTACACCTTC
cdr3_aa: CASSIDDLRGYTF

clone_size: NA
v_call: TRBV28
j_call: TRBJ2-7
d_call: NA
cdr3_nt: TGTGCCAGCCTCCGATGGCAGGGCAAATCCTACGAGCAGTACTTC
cdr3_aa: CASLRWQGKSYEQYF

clone_size: NA
v_call: TRBV4-2
j_call: TRBJ2-5
d_call: TRBD2
cdr3_nt: TGTGCCAGCAGCCAAGATCGGGGGACTAGCGGGGGGACCCAGTACTTC
cdr3_aa: CASSQDRGTSGGTQYF

clone_size: NA
v_call: TRBV5-6
j_call: TRBJ2-2
d_call: TRBD2
cdr3_nt: TGTGCCAGCAGCTTGGGCCGGGAGGGAGAGACCGGGGAGCTGTTTTTT
cdr3_aa: CASSLGREGETGELFF

clone_size: NA
v_call: TRBV10-3
j_call: TRBJ2-7
d_call: NA
cdr3_nt: TGTGCCACCGCAGTGGCAGCTTCCTACGAGCAGTACTTC
cdr3_aa: CATAVAASYEQYF

clone_size: once
v_call: TRBV6-1
j_call: TRBJ1-2
d_call: NA
cdr3_nt: TGTGCCAGCAGTGAAGGTTTGACAGGAACCTACTATGGCTACACCTTC
cdr3_aa: CASSEGLTGTYYGYTF

clone_size: NA
v_call: TRBV29-1
j_call: TRBJ1-1
d_call: TRBD1
cdr3_nt: TGCAGCGCCACCCGGACAGGGATGAACACTGAAGCTTTCTTT
cdr3_aa: CSATRTGMNTEAFF

clone_size: NA
v_call: TRBV12-5
j_call: TRBJ1-4
d_call: TRBD1
cdr3_nt: TGTGCTAGTGGATCGGGGACAGTTAATGAAAAACTGTTTTTT
cdr3_aa: CASGSGTVNEKLFF

clone_size: few
v_call: TRBV4-2
j_call: TRBJ1-1
d_call: NA
cdr3_nt: TGTGCCAGCAGCCAAGAGGGTGGGCACCTGAACACTGAAGCTTTCTTT
cdr3_aa: CASSQEGGHLNTEAFF

clone_size: NA
v_call: TRBV20-1
j_call: TRBJ2-1
d_call: NA
cdr3_nt: TGCAGTGCTAGAGGACGTGTTGAGCAGTTCTTC
cdr3_aa: CSARGRVEQFF

clone_size: NA
v_call: TRBV5-6
j_call: TRBJ1-2
d_call: NA
cdr3_nt: TGTGCCAGCAGCTTGGACGGGGTGTATGGCTACACCTTC
cdr3_aa: CASSLDGVYGYTF

clone_size: NA
v_call: TRBV14
j_call: TRBJ1-1
d_call: NA
cdr3_nt: TGTGCCAGCAGCCAAGAGGGCCTGTCTTACACCGGCGCGAACACTGAAGCTTTCTTT
cdr3_aa: CASSQEGLSYTGANTEAFF

clone_size: NA
v_call: TRBV4-2
j_call: TRBJ2-1
d_call: NA
cdr3_nt: TGTGCCAGCAGCCAAGAAAGATCTCGGGGAAATGAGCAGTTCTTC
cdr3_aa: CASSQERSRGNEQFF

clone_size: few
v_call: TRBV19
j_call: TRBJ2-1
d_call: NA
cdr3_nt: TGTGCCAGTAGATCGGTGGAGGGGCCCTCCTACAATGAGCAGTTCTTC
cdr3_aa: CASRSVEGPSYNEQFF